This TCR beta chain was identified during a study of OX40 agonist ivuxolimab in advanced cancers. Sequenced by immunoSEQ multiplex PCR; TCRdb stores in-frame clones only, minus some. The sample shows approximately 92,000 clones, more than 95% of them seen only once. Germline CDR1 reads PRHDT; CDR2 reads FYEKMQ (reference sequence). This CDR3 has 13 amino acids. V dropped 3 bases and J dropped 7; count of bases not matched to a gene: 2. The rearrangement uses TRBV13 and TRBJ2-1; 8 bases fit TRBD2. The specimen comprised CD4+ or CD8+ T cells sorted from blood, sampled in a trial of the OX40 agonist ivuxolimab. The receptor comes from an adult with an advanced solid tumor such as melanoma, head and neck, liver or kidney cancer. CDR3 residues: CASSLAGGNEQFF. As DNA, the CDR3 is TGTGCCAGCAGCTTGGCGGGAGGTAATGAGCAGTTCTTC.